This T cell receptor beta chain was documented in a study of T-cell memory formation after mild COVID-19. Study-level information: TCR clusters mostly belonged to single donors. Study observations and caveats: Second-wave clones with a day 37 peak had unconfirmed SARS-CoV-2 specificity. Pre-infection memory held some responding clones, suggesting pre-existing cross-reactive T cells responded.

Points on this clonotype: Its antigen is currently unknown.

Amplification by 5'RACE using constant-segment primers produced TCR alpha and TCR beta cDNA libraries that carried sample barcodes and UMIs. From the 5' RACE reads, TCRdb called clonotypes with MiXCR, one entry per CDR3 protein. Of approximately 480,000 distinct CDR3 sequences in the sample, 18% were seen once. Germline-derived CDR1 and CDR2 are LNHNV and YYDKDF (reference sequence). Between the trimmed V and J ends, which lost 5 bases and 6 bases, there was a span of 14 bases. CDR3 length: 14 amino acids. This chain joins TRBV15 and TRBJ1-5; D is unresolved. Sequencing input: PBMCs or a T cell subset sorted from them (not recorded which). This clonotype was sampled from an adult woman who had mild COVID-19 (a few samples of this study predate the infection). Cell type and time point are not known. The CDR3 bases are TGTGCCACCAGCTCACGGAATCGGGGTCAGCCCCAGCATTTT. It encodes CATSSRNRGQPQHF.